The 30 T cell receptor beta chains reported below all come from one sample, sequenced in a study of T cell responses to AZD1222 COVID-19 vaccine. This table comes from immunoSEQ multiplex PCR, and its TCRdb copy is limited to in-frame clones, with some not included. This sample has 95,000 to 150,000 clones; 92% occur once, and the top ten carry around 14%. The source material was peripheral blood, sampled on day 0 of AZD1222 vaccination. These receptors all stem from an adult in good health.

This rearrangement joins TRBV5-1 to TRBJ1-1, with 9 bases lining up with TRBD1. V lost 3 bases and J lost 1; bases outside the gene matches: 7. This CDR3 region has 16 residues. Germline assignment: CDR1 SGHRS and CDR2 YFSETQ. The CDR3 protein is CASSSRQGVGNTEAFF. As DNA, the CDR3 is TGCGCCAGCAGCTCCAGACAGGGGGTAGGGAACACTGAAGCTTTCTTT.

The genes are TRBV25-1 and TRBJ2-2, with D hard to call. The CDR3 spans 13 residues. The germline V gene has CDR1 MGHDK and CDR2 SYGVNS. V was shortened by 5 bases and J by 7 bases, with 11 bases between the two germline ends. The CDR3 region is CASSRERFGELFF. CDR3 DNA sequence: TGTGCCAGCAGTAGAGAGCGATTCGGGGAGCTGTTTTTT.

The V call is TRBV9, the J call TRBJ2-2, with 10 positions matching TRBD1. Unmatched junction bases numbered 6, after V lost 0 bases and J lost 1 base. This CDR3 has 18 amino acids. Germline V gives CDR1 SGDLS, CDR2 YYNGEE. CDR3 DNA: TGTGCCAGCAGCGTAGATCTCTGGGACAGGGGGAACACCGGGGAGCTGTTTTTT. It yields the protein CASSVDLWDRGNTGELFF. Full variable domain (remainder filled in from reference TRBV9 and TRBJ2-2): DSGVTQTPKHLITATGQRVTLRCSPRSGDLSVYWYQQSLDQGLQFLIQYYNGEERAKGNILERFSAQQFPDLHSELNLSSLELGDSALYFCASSVDLWDRGNTGELFFGEGSRLTVL.

The chain uses TRBV11-2 and TRBJ2-3, with D possibly matching TRBD2 (6 bases). The CDR3 has 14 residues. Trimming took 1 base from V and 5 from J, leaving 10 bases between them. Per the germline V gene, CDR1 is SGHAT and CDR2 is FQNNGV. The CDR3 spells CASSLAAREDTQYF. CDR3 sequence (DNA): TGTGCCAGCAGCTTAGCAGCGCGGGAAGATACGCAGTATTTT.

This chain connects TRBV6-2 or TRBV6-3 to TRBJ2-1, with 9 bases aligning to TRBD1. CDR1 is MNHEY and CDR2 is SVGEGT in the germline V gene. With 4 bases clipped from V and 6 bases from J, the junction kept 7 bases outside the gene matches. The CDR3 consists of 15 residues. The CDR3 nucleotides are TGTGCCAGCAGTTGGCCGGGACAGGGTAGCAATGAGCAGTTCTTC. Translating gives CASSWPGQGSNEQFF.

J is TRBJ1-1 and V is TRBV11-2; 8 bases agree with TRBD1. Unmatched junction bases numbered 6, after V lost 0 bases and J lost 6 bases. The germline gives CDR1 SGHAT, CDR2 FQNNGV. This CDR3 contains 15 residues. CDR3 in DNA: TGTGCCAGCAGCTTAGAAGCCCACAGGGGGTCTGAAGCTTTCTTT. It encodes CASSLEAHRGSEAFF.

The gene calls are TRBV19 and TRBJ2-2; a possible D gene is TRBD2 (6 bases). V lost 8 bases and J 4 bases, leaving 20 bases between the germline ends. Per germline, CDR1 LNHDA and CDR2 SQIVND (reference sequence). The length of the CDR3 is 16 residues. The CDR3 nucleotides read TGTGCCAGTCGAATTTTGTTGCGGGAAACCACCGGGGAGCTGTTTTTT. The encoded protein is CASRILLRETTGELFF. Based on the CDR3 plus reference TRBV19 and TRBJ2-2, the full variable domain is DGGITQSPKYLFRKEGQNVTLSCEQNLNHDAMYWYRQDPGQGLRLIYYSQIVNDFQKGDIAEGYSVSREKKESFPLTVTSAQKNPTAFYLCASRILLRETTGELFFGEGSRLTVL.

The chain has TRBV5-1 and TRBJ2-2; 10 bases are a match to TRBD1. Germline V gene data show CDR1 as SGHRS and CDR2 as YFSETQ. The CDR3 runs 17 residues. V gave up 3 bases and J gave up 6 bases; unmatched junction bases: 11. CDR3: CASSSRTGTGAAGELFF. CDR3 sequence (DNA): TGCGCCAGCAGCTCCCGGACCGGGACAGGGGCGGCCGGGGAGCTGTTTTTT.

The chain uses TRBV6-5 and TRBJ2-7; D is uncertain. Trimming cost V 2 bases and J 6 bases, with 8 bases left between them. The CDR3 is 12 amino acids. Germline V gene data show CDR1 as MNHEY and CDR2 as SVGAGI. The CDR3 bases are TGTGCCAGCAGTTACGGTCCCACCGAGCAGTACTTC. Encoded protein: CASSYGPTEQYF.

The chain carries TRBV4-2 and TRBJ1-1, with D unclear. V was trimmed by 0 bases and J by 1 base, leaving 9 bases between them. This CDR3 contains 15 residues. Germline V gives CDR1 LGHNA, CDR2 YNFKEQ. The CDR3 here is CASSQERHSNTEAFF. In DNA, the CDR3 is TGTGCCAGCAGCCAAGAAAGGCACTCGAACACTGAAGCTTTCTTT.

The rearrangement uses TRBV10-1 and TRBJ2-3; 7 positions agree with TRBD1. This CDR3 region has 13 residues. Trimming at V came to 8 bases and at J to 2 bases, leaving 4 bases not matched to a gene. The germline V gene encodes CDR1 WNHNN and CDR2 SYGVQD (reference sequence). CDR3 sequence: CASGQADTDTQYF. In nucleotides, the CDR3 is TGCGCCAGCGGACAGGCGGACACAGATACGCAGTATTTT.

The CDR3 sequence: CASSSYEGTETQYF. CDR3 sequence (DNA): TGTGCCAGCAGCTCGTATGAGGGGACAGAGACCCAGTACTTC. V is TRBV7-2 and J is TRBJ2-5; D possibly matches TRBD1 or TRBD2 (5 bases each). Looked up from germline, CDR1 is SGHTA and CDR2 is FQGNSA. The CDR3 is made up of 14 amino acids. V was trimmed by 4 bases and J by 4 bases, leaving 13 bases between them.

This clone came up a few times. The V gene is TRBV5-4, the J gene TRBJ2-7; no firm D call. The CDR3 runs 15 residues. Germline assignment: CDR1 SGHNT and CDR2 YYREEE (reference sequence). Trimming stripped 0 bases from V and 4 bases from J, with 14 bases between. The CDR3 DNA sequence: TGTGCCAGCAGCTTGGAATCGGGCAGTTTTTACGAGCAGTACTTC. It codes for CASSLESGSFYEQYF.

This clone came up once. V and J are TRBV28 and TRBJ1-2, with 7 bases aligning to TRBD1. The ends lost 4 bases at V and 5 bases at J; junction bases unmatched: 10. This CDR3 region has 15 residues. Germline V gene data show CDR1 as MDHEN and CDR2 as SYDVKM. This CDR3 reads CASSSPAGQIYGYTF. CDR3 in DNA: TGTGCCAGCAGTTCCCCCGCGGGACAGATATATGGCTACACCTTC.

The V gene is TRBV13, the J gene TRBJ1-1; D call uncertain. With 10 bases removed from V and 5 bases from J, the gap between germline ends came to 14 bases. Germline assignment: CDR1 PRHDT and CDR2 FYEKMQ (reference sequence). CDR3 size: 12 residues. As DNA, the CDR3 is TGTGCCAACTCTTCGGGCCTTACTGAAGCTTTCTTT. Amino acids: CANSSGLTEAFF.

The chain uses TRBV5-4 and TRBJ2-7, with D tentatively TRBD2 (5 bases). The CDR3 has 13 residues. V dropped 4 bases and J dropped 7 bases, with 15 bases sitting between them. The germline CDR1 and CDR2 sequences are SGHNT and YYREEE (reference sequence). CDR3: CASSPALVSEQYF. DNA for the CDR3: TGTGCCAGCAGCCCCGCACTAGTATCAGAGCAGTACTTC.

The genes are TRBV9 and TRBJ2-3; the match to TRBD2 covers 11 bases. Germline V lookup: CDR1 SGDLS, CDR2 YYNGEE. The CDR3 has 17 amino acids. V gave up 0 bases and J gave up 2 bases; unmatched junction bases: 5. The CDR3 protein is CASSVGRLAGYTDTQYF. The CDR3 DNA reads as TGTGCCAGCAGCGTAGGGCGACTAGCGGGGTACACAGATACGCAGTATTTT.

To note about this clone: Other DNA sequences of this sample code for an identical CDR3. The chain uses TRBV28 and TRBJ1-1; unclear D gene. The germline V gene has CDR1 MDHEN and CDR2 SYDVKM. Trimming removed 6 bases at V and 1 base at J, with 6 bases between. This CDR3 comprises 12 residues. The CDR3 nucleotides read TGTGCCAGCAGAGAGGGGAACACTGAAGCTTTCTTT. Translating gives CASREGNTEAFF.

The chain is built from TRBV4-3 and TRBJ2-2, with D unclear. Trimming left V 4 bases short and J 2 bases short, with 8 bases between. Germline V gene sequence: CDR1 LGHNA, CDR2 YSLEER. The CDR3 length is 14 residues. In nucleotides, the CDR3 is TGCGCCAGCAGCCCAACCTTAAACACCGGGGAGCTGTTTTTT. This sequence encodes CASSPTLNTGELFF.

This chain links TRBV6-2 or TRBV6-3 with TRBJ1-1, with TRBD1 matching 9 bases. From germline, CDR1 is MNHEY and CDR2 SVGEGT. The V and J ends lost 2 bases and 3 bases, in that order; junction bases with no gene match: 7. The CDR3 has 16 residues. The CDR3: CASSYAGTGSDTEAFF. The CDR3 bases are TGTGCCAGCAGTTACGCCGGGACAGGGTCTGACACTGAAGCTTTCTTT.

Comments on this clone: This CDR3 is also generated by other DNA sequences in the sample. This chain links TRBV5-1 with TRBJ1-6; no clear D. V was shortened by 0 bases and J by 9 bases, with 7 bases between the two germline ends. Per germline, CDR1 SGHRS and CDR2 YFSETQ. The CDR3 runs 13 residues. This CDR3 is CASSLGAGSPLHF. CDR3 coding DNA: TGCGCCAGCAGCTTGGGGGCGGGTTCACCCCTCCACTTT.

The chain carries TRBV9 and TRBJ2-3, with D hard to call. The V end lost 0 bases, the J end lost 5 bases, and 4 bases lay between the germline ends. Looked up from germline, CDR1 is SGDLS and CDR2 is YYNGEE. This CDR3 is 12 amino acids long. The CDR3 loop reads CASSVVGDTQYF. CDR3 nucleotide sequence: TGTGCCAGCAGCGTAGTCGGAGATACGCAGTATTTT. The whole variable domain, remainder taken from reference TRBV9 and TRBJ2-3, is DSGVTQTPKHLITATGQRVTLRCSPRSGDLSVYWYQQSLDQGLQFLIQYYNGEERAKGNILERFSAQQFPDLHSELNLSSLELGDSALYFCASSVVGDTQYFGPGTRLTVL.

The rearrangement joins TRBV9 to TRBJ2-3, with D possibly being TRBD1 (5 bases). Trimming removed 3 bases from V and 2 bases from J, with 16 bases in between. The CDR3 is made up of 16 amino acids. Germline-derived CDR1 and CDR2 are SGDLS and YYNGEE. The CDR3 DNA is TGTGCCAGCAGCGACAGGCCTCACCACTCCACAGATACGCAGTATTTT. The encoded protein is CASSDRPHHSTDTQYF. The full variable domain, completed using reference TRBV9 and TRBJ2-3, is DSGVTQTPKHLITATGQRVTLRCSPRSGDLSVYWYQQSLDQGLQFLIQYYNGEERAKGNILERFSAQQFPDLHSELNLSSLELGDSALYFCASSDRPHHSTDTQYFGPGTRLTVL.

The rearrangement joins TRBV6-6 to TRBJ1-2; no clear D gene. The CDR3 has 14 amino acids. The V gene's germline CDR1 is MNHNY and CDR2 SVGAGI (reference sequence). Trimming took off 2 bases at V and 4 bases at J, with 11 bases between the two ends. CDR3 nucleotides: TGTGCCAGCAGTTACGATTGGCCGTCCTATGGCTACACCTTC. Translating it yields CASSYDWPSYGYTF.

The table lists this clone with a few counts. The CDR3 sequence: CASSLVGGSSYEQYF. The CDR3 bases are TGTGCCAGCAGCTTGGTCGGGGGGAGCTCCTACGAGCAGTACTTC. The chain combines TRBV5-5 with TRBJ2-7; 7 nucleotides match TRBD2. Losses at the gene ends were 0 bases for V and 0 bases for J; bases not matched to a gene: 3. This CDR3 has 15 residues. Germline assignment: CDR1 SGHKS and CDR2 YYEKEE (reference sequence).

The rearrangement uses TRBV7-9 and TRBJ1-1; D may be TRBD1 (5 bases). The CDR3 runs to 15 residues. Germline assignment: CDR1 SEHNR and CDR2 FQNEAQ (reference sequence). Trimming removed 1 base from V and 5 bases from J, with 14 bases in between. In nucleotides, the CDR3 is TGTGCCAGCAGCTTAGTCGCGGGGGAAGGGACTGAAGCTTTCTTT. Translated: CASSLVAGEGTEAFF.

CDR3 in DNA: TGTGCCAGCAGCTCGGCAGGGGACACCGGGGAGCTGTTTTTT. This sequence encodes CASSSAGDTGELFF. The rearrangement uses TRBV27 and TRBJ2-2; possibly TRBD1 for D (6 bases). The CDR3 runs to 14 residues. The ends were cut back, 6 bases at V and 3 bases at J, with 11 bases in the middle. Germline-derived CDR1 and CDR2 are MNHEY and SMNVEV (reference sequence).

The rearrangement uses TRBV5-8 and TRBJ1-3, with TRBD1 identical over 8 bases. J gave up 6 bases and V 0 bases, and 2 bases lay outside the gene matches. Germline-derived CDR1 and CDR2 are SGHTS and YDEGEE. The CDR3 is 14 residues long. CDR3 amino acids: CASSLEQGENTIYF. CDR3 in DNA: TGTGCCAGCAGCTTGGAACAGGGGGAAAACACCATATATTTT.

This rearrangement joins TRBV29-1 to TRBJ1-2, with D perhaps matching TRBD1 (5 bases). The V gene lost 4 bases and the J gene lost 0 bases, with 21 bases spanning the gap. This CDR3 contains 17 residues. Germline lookup yields CDR1 SQVTM and CDR2 ANQGSEA. The CDR3 DNA is TGCAGCGTTGGTCCCACCCTCCAGGGAAATACTAACTATGGCTACACCTTC. Encoded protein: CSVGPTLQGNTNYGYTF.

This chain joins TRBV5-6 and TRBJ2-1; TRBD1 is a possible D gene (6 bases). CDR3 length: 16 amino acids. CDR1 and CDR2 (germline): SGHDT, YYEEEE. V lost 0 bases and J 6 bases, leaving 16 bases between the germline ends. The CDR3 nucleotides read TGTGCCAGCAGCTTGGACCCGCAGGGGTGGCGCAATGAGCAGTTCTTC. Translation gives CASSLDPQGWRNEQFF.